The clone carrying this T cell receptor beta chain counts as medium-sized by frequency. Its antigen remains unidentified. These data are taken from a study of CXCR3-negative and CXCR3-positive naive CD8 T cells. Broader study findings: Greater hydrophobicity was found in TRB CDR3s of CXCR3-positive naive cells than of CXCR3-negative naive cells.

The study made its TRB cDNA libraries by 5' RACE, adding UMI labels. TCRdb reprocessed the 5' RACE reads, with one entry per CDR3 protein and no DNA. The repertoire table contains a few thousand distinct CDR3 sequences. Germline CDR1 and CDR2: SQVTM and ANQGSEA. This CDR3 has 16 amino acids. The TCR comes from a human donor in good health. Some clones in this sample may be carry-over from other donors' samples. This rearrangement joins TRBV29-1 to TRBJ1-4; no DNA is available, so the TRBD1 call from TCRdb remains unchecked. Sequences were obtained from naive CXCR3+ CD8+ T cells from blood. This sample's subset: CD45RO-CCR7+CD27+CD95- naive CD8+ T cells expressing CXCR3 (TNR3+). The CDR3 here is CSVGSGTGAFNEKLFF.